This paragraph covers one T cell receptor (beta chain) sequence. Its antigen is undetermined. The sequenced cases were selected for having the highest brain T cell transcript signatures. Pre-surgery treatment included at least one anti-epileptic drug. This sample was included in a study of brain T cells in children with intractable seizures. Repertoires were generated with immunoSEQ multiplex PCR, while TCRdb's copy carries only in-frame clones and drops some. The sample yields some 62,000 clones, 95% to 97% seen once. Germline V gene sequence: CDR1 MNHEY, CDR2 SVGAGI. The CDR3 loop spans 13 amino acids. Trimming left V 10 bases short and J 6 bases short, with 16 bases between. Study results and limitations: Absence of clones before surgery may stem from lower sequencing depth.

V usage is TRBV6-5 and J usage is TRBJ1-5, with D perhaps matching TRBD1 (5 bases). This receptor was taken from a boy younger than two with focal cortical dysplasia and intractable seizures. The sample here was peripheral blood, taken at surgery. CDR3: CATGFVGGQPQHF. The CDR3 DNA follows: TGTGCCACCGGTTTTGTGGGGGGTCAGCCCCAGCATTTT.